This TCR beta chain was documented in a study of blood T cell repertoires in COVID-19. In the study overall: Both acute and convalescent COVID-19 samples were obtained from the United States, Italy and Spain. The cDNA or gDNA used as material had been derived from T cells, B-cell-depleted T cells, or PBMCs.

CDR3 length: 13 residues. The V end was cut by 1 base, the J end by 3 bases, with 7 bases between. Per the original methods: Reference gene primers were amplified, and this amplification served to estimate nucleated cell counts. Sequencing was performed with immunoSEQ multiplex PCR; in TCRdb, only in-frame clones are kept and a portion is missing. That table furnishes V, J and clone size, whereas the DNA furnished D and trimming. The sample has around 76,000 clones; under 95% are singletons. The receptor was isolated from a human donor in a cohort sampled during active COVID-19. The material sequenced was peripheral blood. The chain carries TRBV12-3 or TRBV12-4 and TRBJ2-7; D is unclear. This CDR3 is CASSLEPRYEQYF. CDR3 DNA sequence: TGTGCCAGCAGTTTAGAACCGCGCTACGAGCAGTACTTC.